Following are 20 T cell receptor beta chains from one sample sequenced in a study of long-term antiretroviral therapy in people with HIV. An immunoSEQ assay, version v3.0, was performed at survey level. This table comes from immunoSEQ multiplex PCR, and its TCRdb copy is limited to in-frame clones, with some not included. The profile shows 30,000 to 45,000 clones, 80% of them singletons. The material sequenced was unsorted PBMCs, taken 3.4 years after starting antiretroviral therapy. These TCRs come from a man aged 25 to 40 with HIV.

Comments on this clone: The sample carries other DNA sequences with the same CDR3. The chain employs TRBV5-6 and TRBJ2-2, with no clear D. CDR3 size: 12 residues. Looked up from germline, CDR1 is SGHDT and CDR2 is YYEEEE. V dropped 4 bases and J dropped 3 bases, with 4 bases sitting between them. As DNA, the CDR3 is TGTGCCAGCAGCCTATACACCGGGGAGCTGTTTTTT. Translated: CASSLYTGELFF.

The chain uses TRBV4-3 and TRBJ2-7; D unresolved. The CDR3 covers 14 residues. Trimming shortened V by 0 bases and J by 5 bases, and 11 bases separated the two germline ends. Germline-derived CDR1 and CDR2 are LGHNA and YSLEER. CDR3 sequence: CASSQDVLFHEQYF. DNA for the CDR3: TGCGCCAGCAGCCAAGATGTCTTGTTCCACGAGCAGTACTTC.

The CDR3: CASSFPGTPWGNQPQHF. As DNA, the CDR3 is TGTGCCAGCAGCTTTCCCGGGACGCCCTGGGGCAATCAGCCCCAGCATTTT. The chain employs TRBV7-7 and TRBJ1-5; possibly TRBD1 for D (5 bases). The CDR3 runs to 17 residues. From germline, CDR1 is SSHAT and CDR2 FNYEAQ (reference sequence). V was shortened by 3 bases and J by 2 bases, with 17 bases between the two germline ends.

V usage is TRBV5-1 and J usage is TRBJ2-3, with D possibly being TRBD1 or TRBD2 (5 bases each). The length of the CDR3 is 15 residues. Trimming left V 2 bases short and J 2 bases short, with 12 bases between. Germline V gene sequence: CDR1 SGHRS, CDR2 YFSETQ. In DNA form, the CDR3 reads TGCGCCAGCAGCTTTATCGGGACCCTCACAGATACGCAGTATTTT. This sequence encodes CASSFIGTLTDTQYF.

This rearrangement joins TRBV7-2 to TRBJ2-2; the D gene is possibly TRBD1 (6 bases). Per germline, CDR1 SGHTA and CDR2 FQGNSA. V was trimmed by 4 bases and J by 7 bases, leaving 19 bases between them. CDR3 length: 16 residues. The CDR3 spells CASSSAPYRADGELFF. The DNA for the CDR3 is TGTGCCAGCAGCTCGGCCCCTTACAGGGCTGACGGGGAGCTGTTTTTT.

The V call is TRBV27, the J call TRBJ2-7, with TRBD1 identical over 11 bases. Germline CDR1 is MNHEY and CDR2 is SMNVEV (reference sequence). The CDR3 is made up of 15 amino acids. With V trimmed by 3 bases and J by 3 bases, 4 bases remained unmatched. CDR3: CASSFLGTGGYEQYF. CDR3 coding DNA: TGTGCCAGCAGTTTCCTCGGGACAGGGGGCTACGAGCAGTACTTC.

J is TRBJ2-2 and V is TRBV19, with 11 bases that match TRBD1. This CDR3 contains 13 residues. Germline assignment: CDR1 LNHDA and CDR2 SQIVND (reference sequence). Losses at the gene ends were 11 bases for V and 5 bases for J; bases not matched to a gene: 4. CDR3 region: CAGRDRGTGELFF. Written as DNA, the CDR3 is TGTGCCGGGAGGGACAGGGGGACCGGGGAGCTGTTTTTT.

The chain joins TRBV6-1 to TRBJ1-2, with TRBD1 as a possible D gene (5 bases). CDR1 is MNHNS and CDR2 is SASEGT in the germline V gene. The ends were cut back, 5 bases at V and 4 bases at J, with 8 bases in the middle. The CDR3 is 12 amino acids. The CDR3 DNA sequence: TGTGCCAGCAGTCGGGACCGCTATGGCTACACCTTC. This codes for CASSRDRYGYTF.

The chain carries TRBV5-1 and TRBJ2-7; D possibly uses TRBD1 or TRBD2 (5 bases each). Germline CDR1 reads SGHRS; CDR2 reads YFSETQ. The CDR3 contains 13 residues. Deletions cut 4 bases from V and 7 bases from J, with 15 bases between. The CDR3 loop is CASSAGTPGEQYF. Written as DNA, the CDR3 is TGCGCCAGCAGCGCCGGGACCCCGGGAGAGCAGTACTTC. Full variable domain (rest looked up from reference TRBV5-1 and TRBJ2-7): KAGVTQTPRYLIKTRGQQVTLSCSPISGHRSVSWYQQTPGQGLQFLFEYFSETQRNKGNFPGRFSGRQFSNSRSEMNVSTLELGDSALYLCASSAGTPGEQYFGPGTRLTVT.

The V call is TRBV27, the J call TRBJ2-1; 13 bases are a match to TRBD2. Germline V CDR1 and CDR2: MNHEY, SMNVEV (reference sequence). V lost 6 bases, J lost 8 bases, and 10 bases stayed unmatched. The CDR3 runs 16 residues. For the CDR3, the DNA is TGTGCCAGCAGCGACGGACTAGCGGGAGCCGTGGATGAGCAGTTCTTC. This codes for CASSDGLAGAVDEQFF.

The chain recombines TRBV19 with TRBJ2-5; either TRBD1 or TRBD2 may supply D (5 bases each). Looked up from germline, CDR1 is LNHDA and CDR2 is SQIVND (reference sequence). This CDR3 spans 15 amino acids. Trimming shortened V by 1 base and J by 5 bases, and 14 bases separated the two germline ends. The DNA for the CDR3 is TGTGCCAGTAGTATAGCCGTTGGGGGTATGGAGACCCAGTACTTC. It is translated as CASSIAVGGMETQYF.

The rearrangement joins TRBV5-6 to TRBJ2-7, with 8 bases that match TRBD2. Germline CDR1 reads SGHDT; CDR2 reads YYEEEE. The CDR3 loop spans 14 amino acids. V lost 1 base to trimming and J lost 2 bases; unmatched junction nucleotides: 2. The CDR3 DNA follows: TGTGCCAGCAGCTTGACTAGCGGTCCCTACGAGCAGTACTTC. The encoded protein is CASSLTSGPYEQYF.

The genes are TRBV11-2 and TRBJ2-7; D may be TRBD1 (5 bases). Germline V lookup: CDR1 SGHAT, CDR2 FQNNGV. V lost 2 bases, J lost 3 bases, and 8 bases lay in between. The CDR3 covers 13 residues. The CDR3 DNA follows: TGTGCCAGCAGCTTAAGGCAGGGCTACGAGCAGTACTTC. This sequence encodes CASSLRQGYEQYF. The full variable domain, with the rest looked up from reference TRBV11-2 and TRBJ2-7, is EAGVAQSPRYKIIEKRQSVAFWCNPISGHATLYWYQQILGQGPKLLIQFQNNGVVDDSQLPKDRFSAERLKGVDSTLKIQPAKLEDSAVYLCASSLRQGYEQYFGPGTRLTVT.

The rearrangement joins TRBV7-2 to TRBJ1-1; D is perhaps TRBD1 (5 bases). Trimming removed 7 bases from V and 8 bases from J, with 26 bases in between. The germline CDR1 and CDR2 sequences are SGHTA and FQGNSA. This CDR3 has 16 residues. This chain's CDR3 is CASNSGWGGTRMEAFF. CDR3 coding DNA: TGTGCCAGCAACTCAGGATGGGGGGGGACCAGGATGGAAGCTTTCTTT.

J is TRBJ1-2 and V is TRBV25-1, with D unresolved. Germline-derived CDR1 and CDR2 are MGHDK and SYGVNS. With 4 bases removed from V and 8 bases from J, the gap between germline ends came to 14 bases. This CDR3 contains 13 residues. This CDR3 reads CASSGGPVGGYTF. The CDR3 region has the DNA TGTGCCAGCAGTGGAGGGCCGGTGGGCGGCTACACCTTC.

CDR3 nucleotide sequence: TGTGCCAGCAGCGTTTCTACGGGACTAGCTGAAAAGGTAGATACGCAGTATTTT. Translation gives CASSVSTGLAEKVDTQYF. The chain joins TRBV7-9 to TRBJ2-3, with 9 bases that match TRBD2. The CDR3 loop spans 18 amino acids. The junction had 17 bases not matched to a gene; V was cut back by 5 bases and J by 5 bases. Germline CDR1 SEHNR, CDR2 FQNEAQ (reference sequence).

The J gene is TRBJ1-5, the V gene TRBV6-6, with unresolved D. The CDR3 runs to 15 residues. V lost 4 bases, J lost 3 bases, and 13 bases lay in between. From germline, CDR1 is MNHNY and CDR2 SVGAGI (reference sequence). The CDR3 region is CASSSWDLSNQPQHF. The CDR3 region has the DNA TGTGCCAGCAGTTCCTGGGATTTATCCAATCAGCCCCAGCATTTT.

J is TRBJ2-1 and V is TRBV7-9, with TRBD2 matching over 9 bases. V lost 5 bases and J lost 0; bases outside the gene matches: 14. Germline V gene data show CDR1 as SEHNR and CDR2 as FQNEAQ (reference sequence). The length of the CDR3 is 19 residues. The CDR3: CASSPTGLAGRYSYNEQFF. The CDR3 region has the DNA TGTGCCAGCAGCCCGACGGGACTAGCTGGCCGTTACTCCTACAATGAGCAGTTCTTC.

The rearrangement joins TRBV18 to TRBJ2-3, with no clear D. This CDR3 comprises 13 residues. CDR1 KGHSH and CDR2 LQKENI come from the germline V gene. The V end was cut by 4 bases, the J end by 0 bases, with 5 bases between. The CDR3 nucleotides read TGTGCCAGCTCACAAGATAGCACAGATACGCAGTATTTT. This encodes CASSQDSTDTQYF. Full variable domain (outside the CDR3, taken from reference TRBV18 and TRBJ2-3): NAGVMQNPRHLVRRRGQEARLRCSPMKGHSHVYWYRQLPEEGLKFMVYLQKENIIDESGMPKERFSAEFPKEGPSILRIQQVVRGDSAAYFCASSQDSTDTQYFGPGTRLTVL.

The chain links TRBV5-4 to TRBJ2-1; TRBD2 aligns across 9 bases. The CDR3 consists of 16 residues. The V and J ends lost 0 bases and 1 base, in that order; junction bases with no gene match: 2. CDR1 is SGHNT and CDR2 is YYREEE in the germline V gene (reference sequence). CDR3 in DNA: TGTGCCAGCAGCTTGGATACTAGCGGGTCCTACAATGAGCAGTTCTTC. Its protein is CASSLDTSGSYNEQFF.